The 9 T cell receptor beta chains below come from one sample, sequenced in a study of shared clonotypes between healthy human individuals. Assay used: immunoSEQ multiplex PCR; TCRdb lists only in-frame clones, some missing. Counted here are more than 2 million clones, about 94% occurring once; the ten biggest clones make up around 0.13%. Sequenced: naive CD4+ T cells sorted from blood. The subset is: CD45RA+ positively selected. The receptors were sampled from a man in his late teens or twenties in good health.

The V and J genes are TRBV5-4 and TRBJ1-1; no clear D. Looked up from germline, CDR1 is SGHNT and CDR2 is YYREEE (reference sequence). The CDR3 runs 11 residues. Trimming stripped 2 bases from V and 5 bases from J, with 4 bases between. CDR3 DNA: TGTGCCAGCAGCTTTCAAACTGAAGCTTTCTTT. It encodes CASSFQTEAFF.

The rearrangement links TRBV28 to TRBJ2-3, with D possibly TRBD2 on 5 matching bases. CDR1 and CDR2 (germline): MDHEN, SYDVKM. The CDR3 covers 11 residues. The V gene lost 8 bases and the J gene lost 11 bases, with 14 bases spanning the gap. The CDR3 sequence: CASQREVKQYF. The DNA of the CDR3 is TGTGCCAGCCAGAGGGAAGTCAAGCAGTATTTT.

The CDR3 coding sequence is TGTGCCAGCAGCTTAGGGCTACAGAACACTGAAGCTTTCTTT. Protein product: CASSLGLQNTEAFF. This chain links TRBV7-9 with TRBJ1-1; D remains ambiguous. V lost 1 base and J 1 base, leaving 7 bases between the germline ends. The CDR3 is made up of 14 amino acids. The germline CDR1 and CDR2 sequences are SEHNR and FQNEAQ (reference sequence).

The chain joins TRBV6-5 to TRBJ2-1; TRBD2 matches at 7 bases. CDR3 length equals 15 residues. The germline gives CDR1 MNHEY, CDR2 SVGAGI. Trimming removed 2 bases from V and 6 bases from J; junction bases left unmatched: 7. The CDR3 protein is CASSYGGRAINEQFF. The DNA of the CDR3 is TGTGCCAGCAGTTACGGGGGGAGGGCCATCAATGAGCAGTTCTTC.

The chain has TRBV5-4 and TRBJ2-1, with D possibly being TRBD2 (6 bases). V dropped 2 bases and J dropped 2 bases, with 11 bases sitting between them. The germline V gene has CDR1 SGHNT and CDR2 YYREEE (reference sequence). The CDR3 consists of 15 residues. CDR3 protein: CASSLSEGTYNEQFF. Written as DNA, the CDR3 is TGTGCCAGCAGCTTATCGGAGGGGACCTACAATGAGCAGTTCTTC.

This clone was observed a single time. The V gene is TRBV19, the J gene TRBJ1-4; 7 nucleotides line up with TRBD1. Looked up from germline, CDR1 is LNHDA and CDR2 is SQIVND (reference sequence). The J segment lost 8 bases and the V segment lost 8 bases, leaving 5 bases of the junction unmatched. This CDR3 is built from 12 residues. The CDR3 DNA is TGTGCCAGTCAGGACAGGAAAGAAAAACTGTTTTTT. The encoded protein is CASQDRKEKLFF.

This chain joins TRBV14 and TRBJ1-3, with unresolved D. The germline V gene encodes CDR1 SGHDN and CDR2 FVKESK. Trimming took off 2 bases at V and 4 bases at J, with 3 bases between the two ends. The CDR3 length is 12 residues. CDR3 coding DNA: TGTGCCAGCAGCCAAACGGGAAACACCATATATTTT. Its translation: CASSQTGNTIYF.

The chain recombines TRBV5-1 with TRBJ2-3; D is uncertain. Germline CDR1 is SGHRS and CDR2 is YFSETQ. The germline V and J ends were trimmed by 2 bases and 3 bases, with 10 bases remaining between them. The CDR3 has 14 amino acids. The chain's CDR3 is CASSLPKSTDTQYF. The CDR3 bases are TGCGCCAGCAGCTTACCCAAAAGTACAGATACGCAGTATTTT.

V gene TRBV5-4 combines with J gene TRBJ2-7, with D perhaps TRBD1 (6 bases). The CDR3 sequence is 14 residues long. CDR1 and CDR2 from the germline V gene are SGHNT and YYREEE (reference sequence). V was cut by 2 bases and J by 9 bases, with 18 bases left in between. The CDR3 here is CASSFKQGSDGQYF. The CDR3 DNA reads TGTGCCAGCAGCTTTAAACAGGGTTCTGATGGGCAGTACTTC.